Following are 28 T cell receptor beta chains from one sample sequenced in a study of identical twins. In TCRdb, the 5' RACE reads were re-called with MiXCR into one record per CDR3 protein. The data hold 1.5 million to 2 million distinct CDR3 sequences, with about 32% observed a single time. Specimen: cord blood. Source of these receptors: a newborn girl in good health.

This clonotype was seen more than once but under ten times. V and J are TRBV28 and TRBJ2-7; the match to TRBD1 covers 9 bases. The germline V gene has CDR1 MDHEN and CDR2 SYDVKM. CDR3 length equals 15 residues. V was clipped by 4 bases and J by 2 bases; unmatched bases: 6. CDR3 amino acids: CASSYLRQGAYEQYF. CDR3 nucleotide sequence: TGTGCCAGCAGTTACCTCAGACAGGGGGCCTACGAGCAGTACTTC.

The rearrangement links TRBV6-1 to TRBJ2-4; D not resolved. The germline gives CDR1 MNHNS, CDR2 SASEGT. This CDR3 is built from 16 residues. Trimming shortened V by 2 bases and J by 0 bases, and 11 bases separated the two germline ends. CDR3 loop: CASSENWVKAKNIQYF. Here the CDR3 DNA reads TGTGCCAGCAGTGAAAACTGGGTTAAAGCCAAAAACATTCAGTACTTC.

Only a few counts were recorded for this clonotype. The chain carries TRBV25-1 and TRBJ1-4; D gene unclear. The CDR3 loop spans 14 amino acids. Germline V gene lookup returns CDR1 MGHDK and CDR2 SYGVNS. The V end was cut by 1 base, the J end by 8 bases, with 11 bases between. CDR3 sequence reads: CASSESIAGEKLFF. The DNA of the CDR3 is TGTGCCAGCAGTGAATCGATCGCCGGGGAAAAACTGTTTTTT.

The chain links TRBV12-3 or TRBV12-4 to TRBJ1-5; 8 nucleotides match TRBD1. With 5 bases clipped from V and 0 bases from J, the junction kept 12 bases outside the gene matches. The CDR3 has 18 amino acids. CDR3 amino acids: CASSPSPGTGFSNQPQHF. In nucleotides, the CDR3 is TGTGCCAGCAGTCCAAGTCCCGGGACAGGCTTTAGCAATCAGCCCCAGCATTTT.

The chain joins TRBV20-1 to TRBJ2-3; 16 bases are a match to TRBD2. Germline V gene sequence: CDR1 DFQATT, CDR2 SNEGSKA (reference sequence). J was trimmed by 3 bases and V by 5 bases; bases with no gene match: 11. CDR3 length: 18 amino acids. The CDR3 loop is CSAPRAGTSGGVTDTQYF. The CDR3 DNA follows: TGCAGTGCTCCTCGAGCAGGGACTAGCGGGGGGGTAACAGATACGCAGTATTTT.

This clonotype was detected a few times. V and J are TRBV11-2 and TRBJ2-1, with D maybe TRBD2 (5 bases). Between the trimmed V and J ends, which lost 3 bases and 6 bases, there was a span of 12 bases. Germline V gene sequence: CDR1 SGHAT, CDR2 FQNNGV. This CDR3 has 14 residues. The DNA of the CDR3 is TGTGCCAGCAGCTTGAGCCTAGCCCCCAATGAGCAGTTCTTC. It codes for CASSLSLAPNEQFF.

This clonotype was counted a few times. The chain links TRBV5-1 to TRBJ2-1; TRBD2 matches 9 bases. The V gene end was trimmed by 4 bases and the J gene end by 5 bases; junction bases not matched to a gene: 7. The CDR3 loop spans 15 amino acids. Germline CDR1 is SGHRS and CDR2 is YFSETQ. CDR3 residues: CASSPSGTSNNEQFF. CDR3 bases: TGCGCCAGCAGCCCATCCGGGACTAGCAACAATGAGCAGTTCTTC.

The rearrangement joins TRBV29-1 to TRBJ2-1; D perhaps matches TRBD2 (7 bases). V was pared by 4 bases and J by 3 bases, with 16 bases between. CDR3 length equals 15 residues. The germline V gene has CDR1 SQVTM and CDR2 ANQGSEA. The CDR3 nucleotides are TGCAGCGTTGGAGTGCGGGGGCCAAACTACAATGAGCAGTTCTTC. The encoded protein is CSVGVRGPNYNEQFF.

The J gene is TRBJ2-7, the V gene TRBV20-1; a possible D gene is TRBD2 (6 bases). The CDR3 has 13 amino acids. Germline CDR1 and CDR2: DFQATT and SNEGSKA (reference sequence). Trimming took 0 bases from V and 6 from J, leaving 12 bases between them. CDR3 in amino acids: CSARDTLRGEQYF. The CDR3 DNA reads TGCAGTGCTAGAGATACGTTGCGGGGCGAGCAGTACTTC.

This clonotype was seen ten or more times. In nucleotides, the CDR3 is TGTGCCAGCAGCCGTGACGGGAGGACAGATACGCAGTATTTT. Protein: CASSRDGRTDTQYF. The rearrangement links TRBV4-2 to TRBJ2-3; 7 bases match TRBD2. The germline CDR1 and CDR2 sequences are LGHNA and YNFKEQ. V lost 4 bases, J lost 3 bases, and 4 bases stayed unmatched. This CDR3 has 14 amino acids.

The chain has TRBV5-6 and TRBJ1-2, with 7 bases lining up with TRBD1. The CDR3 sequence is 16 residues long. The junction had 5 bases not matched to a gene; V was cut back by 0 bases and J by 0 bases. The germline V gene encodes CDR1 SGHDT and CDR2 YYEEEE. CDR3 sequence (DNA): TGTGCCAGCAGCTTGGTCGGACAGGCCACTAACTATGGCTACACCTTC. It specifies CASSLVGQATNYGYTF. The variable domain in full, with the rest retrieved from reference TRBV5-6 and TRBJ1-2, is DAGVTQSPTHLIKTRGQQVTLRCSPKSGHDTVSWYQQALGQGPQFIFQYYEEEERQRGNFPDRFSGHQFPNYSSELNVNALLLGDSALYLCASSLVGQATNYGYTFGSGTRLTVV.

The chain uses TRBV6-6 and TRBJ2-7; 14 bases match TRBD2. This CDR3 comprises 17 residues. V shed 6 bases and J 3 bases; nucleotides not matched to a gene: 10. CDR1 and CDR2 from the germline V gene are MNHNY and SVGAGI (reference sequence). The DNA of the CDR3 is TGTGCCAGCAGCGGGACTAGCGGGAGTAGGTCCCTCTACGAGCAGTACTTC. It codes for CASSGTSGSRSLYEQYF.

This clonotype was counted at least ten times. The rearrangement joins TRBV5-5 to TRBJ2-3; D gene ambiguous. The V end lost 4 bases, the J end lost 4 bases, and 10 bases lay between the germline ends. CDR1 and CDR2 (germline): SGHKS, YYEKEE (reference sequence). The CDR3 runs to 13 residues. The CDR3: CASSRTLSDTQYF. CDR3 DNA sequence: TGTGCCAGCAGCCGGACCCTATCAGATACGCAGTATTTT.

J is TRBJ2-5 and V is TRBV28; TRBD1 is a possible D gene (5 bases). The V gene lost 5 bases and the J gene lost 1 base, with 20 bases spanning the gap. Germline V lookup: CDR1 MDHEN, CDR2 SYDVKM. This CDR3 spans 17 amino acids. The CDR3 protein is CASSSWADRTPQETQYF. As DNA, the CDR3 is TGTGCCAGCAGTAGTTGGGCCGACAGAACTCCCCAAGAGACCCAGTACTTC.

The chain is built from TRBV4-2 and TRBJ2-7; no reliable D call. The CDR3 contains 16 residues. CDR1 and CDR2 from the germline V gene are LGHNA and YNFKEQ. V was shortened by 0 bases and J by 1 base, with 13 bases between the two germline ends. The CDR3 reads CASSQDLGGHSYEQYF. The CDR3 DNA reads TGTGCCAGCAGCCAAGATTTGGGCGGCCATTCCTACGAGCAGTACTTC.

CDR3 sequence (DNA): TGTGCCAGCAGCGCAGGGGGGACAGCCAAAAACATTCAGTACTTC. It yields the protein CASSAGGTAKNIQYF. The chain uses TRBV9 and TRBJ2-4; perhaps TRBD1 as D (7 bases). CDR3 length equals 15 residues. Trimming removed 3 bases at V and 0 bases at J, with 10 bases between. CDR1 and CDR2 (germline): SGDLS, YYNGEE. Drawing the rest from reference TRBV9 and TRBJ2-4, the complete variable domain is DSGVTQTPKHLITATGQRVTLRCSPRSGDLSVYWYQQSLDQGLQFLIQYYNGEERAKGNILERFSAQQFPDLHSELNLSSLELGDSALYFCASSAGGTAKNIQYFGAGTRLSVL.

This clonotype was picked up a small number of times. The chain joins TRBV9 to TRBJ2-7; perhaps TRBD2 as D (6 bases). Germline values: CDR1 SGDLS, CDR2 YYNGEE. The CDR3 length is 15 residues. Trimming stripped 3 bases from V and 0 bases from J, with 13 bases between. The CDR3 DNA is TGTGCCAGCAGCGCGGCTAGCGCAAGCTCCTACGAGCAGTACTTC. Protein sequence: CASSAASASSYEQYF.

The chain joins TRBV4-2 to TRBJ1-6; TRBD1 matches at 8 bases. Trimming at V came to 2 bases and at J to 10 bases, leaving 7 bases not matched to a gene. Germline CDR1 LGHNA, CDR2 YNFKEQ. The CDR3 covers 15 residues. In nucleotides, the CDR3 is TGTGCCAGCAGCCAACCGGGACAGGTGGAATCACCCCTCCACTTT. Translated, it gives CASSQPGQVESPLHF.

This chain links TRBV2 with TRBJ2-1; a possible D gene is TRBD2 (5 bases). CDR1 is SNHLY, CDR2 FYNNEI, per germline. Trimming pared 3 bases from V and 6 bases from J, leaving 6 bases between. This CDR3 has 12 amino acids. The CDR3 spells CASSDGINEQFF. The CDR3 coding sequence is TGTGCCAGCAGTGACGGGATCAATGAGCAGTTCTTC.

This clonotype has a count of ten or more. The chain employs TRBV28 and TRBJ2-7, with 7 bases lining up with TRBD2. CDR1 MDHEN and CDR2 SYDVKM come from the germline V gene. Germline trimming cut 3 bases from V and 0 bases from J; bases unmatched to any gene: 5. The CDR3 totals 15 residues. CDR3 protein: CASSFSLAVSYEQYF. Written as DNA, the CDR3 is TGTGCCAGCAGTTTCTCCCTAGCGGTCTCCTACGAGCAGTACTTC.

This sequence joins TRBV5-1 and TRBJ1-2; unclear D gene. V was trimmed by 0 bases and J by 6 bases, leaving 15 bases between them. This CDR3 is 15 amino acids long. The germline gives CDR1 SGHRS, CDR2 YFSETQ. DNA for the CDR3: TGCGCCAGCAGCTTGGGGGCTAAGGATAGGGATGGCTACACCTTC. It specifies CASSLGAKDRDGYTF.

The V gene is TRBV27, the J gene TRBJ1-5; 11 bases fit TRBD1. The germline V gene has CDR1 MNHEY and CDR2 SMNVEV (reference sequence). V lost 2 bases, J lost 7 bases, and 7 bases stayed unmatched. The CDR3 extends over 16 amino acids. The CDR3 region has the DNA TGTGCCAGCAGTTTACTCGGGACAGGGGGTAGCCAGCCCCAGCATTTT. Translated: CASSLLGTGGSQPQHF.

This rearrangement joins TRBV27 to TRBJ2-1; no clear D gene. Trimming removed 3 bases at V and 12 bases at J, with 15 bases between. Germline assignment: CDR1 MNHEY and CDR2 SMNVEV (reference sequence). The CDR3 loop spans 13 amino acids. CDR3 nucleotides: TGTGCCAGCAGTTTTGGGCGCGGCATCGGGCAGTTCTTC. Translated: CASSFGRGIGQFF.

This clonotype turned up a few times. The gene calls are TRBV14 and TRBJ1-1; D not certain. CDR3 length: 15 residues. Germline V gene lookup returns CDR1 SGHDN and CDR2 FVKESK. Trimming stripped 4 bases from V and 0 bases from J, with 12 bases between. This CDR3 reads CASSRLVTVNTEAFF. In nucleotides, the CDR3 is TGTGCCAGCAGCCGCCTCGTGACGGTGAACACTGAAGCTTTCTTT.

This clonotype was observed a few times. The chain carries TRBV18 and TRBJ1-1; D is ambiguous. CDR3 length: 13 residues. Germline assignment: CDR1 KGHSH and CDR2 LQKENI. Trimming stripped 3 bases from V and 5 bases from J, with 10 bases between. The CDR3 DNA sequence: TGTGCCAGCTCACCTACCTCAGCGACTGAAGCTTTCTTT. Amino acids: CASSPTSATEAFF.

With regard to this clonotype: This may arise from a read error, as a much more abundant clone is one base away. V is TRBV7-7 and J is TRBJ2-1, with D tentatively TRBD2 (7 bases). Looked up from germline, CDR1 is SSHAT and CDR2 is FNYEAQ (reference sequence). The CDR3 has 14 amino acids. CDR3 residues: CASSLNRAGETQFF. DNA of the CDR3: TGTGCTAGCAGCTTAAACAGGGCGGGAGAGACCCAGTTCTTC.

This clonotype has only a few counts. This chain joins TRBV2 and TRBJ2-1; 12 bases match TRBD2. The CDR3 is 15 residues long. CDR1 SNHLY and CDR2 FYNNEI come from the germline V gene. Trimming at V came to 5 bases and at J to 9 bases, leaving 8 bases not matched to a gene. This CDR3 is CASSSSSGRASEQFF. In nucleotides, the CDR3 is TGTGCCAGCAGTAGCTCTAGCGGGAGGGCCAGTGAGCAGTTCTTC.

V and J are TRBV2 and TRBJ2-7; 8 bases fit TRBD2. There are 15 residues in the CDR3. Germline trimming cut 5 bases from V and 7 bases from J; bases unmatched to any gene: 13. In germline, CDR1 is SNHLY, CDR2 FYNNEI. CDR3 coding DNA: TGTGCCAGCAGTAGCGGGAGAGGGAACCTCAATGAGCAGTACTTC. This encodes CASSSGRGNLNEQYF.